This T cell receptor beta chain was profiled in a study of beta chain features in type 1 diabetes. Trimming took 3 bases from V and 8 from J, leaving 13 bases between them. The CDR3 length is 13 residues. CDR1 is ENHRY, CDR2 SYGVKD, per germline. The entirety of the isolated RNA underwent reverse transcription, so expressed TCRB transcripts were sequenced. Libraries were prepared by immunoSEQ multiplex PCR; TCRdb keeps only in-frame clonotypes and omits some of them. The sample comprises about 360,000 clones, roughly an eighth of which are singletons, and about 0.01% rests with the top ten. Study-level findings and limits: Type 1 diabetes patients had moderately but significantly shorter TCRB CDR3s in all four CD4+ subsets.

As for this clone: Its target is unknown.

Sequencing was carried out using naive CD4+ T cells from blood. The V call is TRBV10-3, the J call TRBJ1-2; D call uncertain. The sequence was obtained from a woman under 30 with type 1 diabetes. The CDR3: CAISDGGYVGYTF. The CDR3, as DNA: TGTGCCATCAGTGACGGAGGTTACGTGGGCTACACCTTC.